The 31 T cell receptor beta chains presented below share a single source sample, sequenced in a study of blood T cell repertoires in COVID-19. Assay: immunoSEQ multiplex PCR; the TCRdb copy retains only in-frame clones and omits some. Here the sample spans about 180,000 clones, approximately 83% being singletons. Sequences were obtained from peripheral blood. These TCRs come from a human donor with active or convalescent COVID-19. The donor label of this sample is uncertain.

This clone was seen a single time. The rearrangement uses TRBV11-2 and TRBJ1-2; D is uncertain. Trimming took 4 bases from V and 6 from J, leaving 6 bases between them. Germline loops: CDR1 SGHAT, CDR2 FQNNGV. The CDR3 runs to 11 residues. The DNA for the CDR3 is TGTGCCAGCAGCTCCTACCATGGCTACACCTTC. Translated: CASSSYHGYTF.

The J gene is TRBJ2-2, the V gene TRBV5-4; 8 bases match TRBD1. The CDR3 extends over 14 amino acids. The V gene end was trimmed by 0 bases and the J gene end by 6 bases; junction bases not matched to a gene: 1. The germline CDR1 and CDR2 sequences are SGHNT and YYREEE (reference sequence). The CDR3 sequence: CASSLETGAGELFF. CDR3 nucleotides: TGTGCCAGCAGCTTGGAGACAGGGGCCGGGGAGCTGTTTTTT.

V usage is TRBV12-5 and J usage is TRBJ2-3; D is undetermined. The CDR3 totals 13 residues. The germline V and J ends were trimmed by 3 bases and 6 bases, with 10 bases remaining between them. Germline-derived CDR1 and CDR2 are LGHNT and FRNRAP. The CDR3 DNA follows: TGTGCTAGTGGTTTTCCCCAGGCGGATACGCAGTATTTT. Translated: CASGFPQADTQYF.

The chain links TRBV30 to TRBJ2-1; TRBD2 aligns across 10 bases. Germline V gene lookup returns CDR1 GTSNPN and CDR2 SVGIG (reference sequence). After removal of 8 bases from V and 3 bases from J, the junction contained 10 bases not matched to a gene. The CDR3 loop spans 15 amino acids. This chain's CDR3 is CAGILAGANYNEQFF. The CDR3, as DNA: TGTGCCGGAATCCTAGCGGGGGCCAACTACAATGAGCAGTTCTTC.

The V call is TRBV5-1, the J call TRBJ2-5, with D maybe TRBD1 (7 bases). Germline V lookup: CDR1 SGHRS, CDR2 YFSETQ. V gave up 0 bases and J gave up 1 base, with 13 bases separating them. The CDR3 spans 16 residues. Written as DNA, the CDR3 is TGCGCCAGCAGCTTGGCGCCAGGGGGGACCCAAGAGACCCAGTACTTC. This encodes CASSLAPGGTQETQYF.

The V and J genes are TRBV19 and TRBJ2-1; 9 bases are shared with TRBD2. CDR1 and CDR2 from the germline V gene are LNHDA and SQIVND (reference sequence). The CDR3 sequence is 12 residues long. The V gene end was trimmed by 8 bases and the J gene end by 12 bases; junction bases not matched to a gene: 8. As DNA, the CDR3 is TGTGCCAGTGGGCGGGAGGGCACCACGCAGTTCTTC. As protein: CASGREGTTQFF.

This clone was counted once. For the CDR3, the DNA is TGTGCCAGCAGCGTCCGGCAAGCGGGAGGGCCTCGGGATGGGACCCAGTACTTC. Protein sequence: CASSVRQAGGPRDGTQYF. The rearrangement uses TRBV27 and TRBJ2-5, with 10 positions matching TRBD2. Germline V gene data show CDR1 as MNHEY and CDR2 as SMNVEV (reference sequence). There are 18 residues in the CDR3. The V and J ends lost 6 bases and 7 bases, in that order; junction bases with no gene match: 20.

The chain has TRBV3-1 (or the pseudogene TRBV3-2) and TRBJ2-2; D is unclear. Germline-derived CDR1 and CDR2 are LGHDT and YNNKEL (reference sequence). The CDR3 covers 18 residues. Between the trimmed V and J ends, which lost 2 bases and 0 bases, there was a span of 16 bases. The CDR3 region is CASSQNGLERANTGELFF. CDR3 nucleotides: TGTGCCAGCAGCCAAAATGGGTTAGAACGGGCGAACACCGGGGAGCTGTTTTTT.

This chain connects TRBV7-9 to TRBJ1-6, with 9 bases lining up with TRBD1. The CDR3 is 13 residues long. The V and J ends lost 8 bases and 10 bases, in that order; junction bases with no gene match: 6. Germline-derived CDR1 and CDR2 are SEHNR and FQNEAQ (reference sequence). The CDR3 bases are TGTGCCAGCGGTCGGGACAGGGCATCACCCCTCCACTTT. Translating gives CASGRDRASPLHF.

The chain joins TRBV5-1 to TRBJ1-1; 8 bases agree with TRBD1. V was clipped by 5 bases and J by 0 bases; unmatched bases: 3. This CDR3 has 14 residues. Germline CDR1 and CDR2: SGHRS and YFSETQ. Here the CDR3 reads CASRGQEMNTEAFF. As DNA, the CDR3 is TGCGCCAGCAGGGGACAGGAGATGAACACTGAAGCTTTCTTT.

This chain links TRBV27 with TRBJ2-1; possibly TRBD2 for D (7 bases). The V end lost 6 bases, the J end lost 3 bases, and 18 bases lay between the germline ends. Germline values: CDR1 MNHEY, CDR2 SMNVEV (reference sequence). The length of the CDR3 is 16 residues. Written as DNA, the CDR3 is TGTGCCAGCAGCCCGGGGGGCTCTAGATTCTACAATGAGCAGTTCTTC. This sequence encodes CASSPGGSRFYNEQFF.

The chain uses TRBV4-2 and TRBJ1-2; the D is unclear. Germline V gives CDR1 LGHNA, CDR2 YNFKEQ. The CDR3 is 11 amino acids. The ends were cut back, 1 base at V and 9 bases at J, with 6 bases in the middle. As DNA, the CDR3 is TGTGCCAGCAGCCAAGGTTTAAGCTACACCTTC. Residues: CASSQGLSYTF.

The chain has TRBV7-2 and TRBJ2-7; 14 positions agree with TRBD2. V dropped 5 bases and J dropped 6; count of bases not matched to a gene: 6. Germline values: CDR1 SGHTA, CDR2 FQGNSA. This CDR3 is 15 amino acids long. CDR3 in DNA: TGTGCCAGCAGCGCCTGGACTAGCGGGGGGAGCGAGCAGTACTTC. This codes for CASSAWTSGGSEQYF.

J is TRBJ2-1 and V is TRBV6-2 or TRBV6-3; 7 positions match TRBD2. Germline CDR1 reads MNHEY; CDR2 reads SVGEGT. The CDR3 length is 14 residues. After removal of 5 bases from V and 7 bases from J, the junction contained 8 bases not matched to a gene. CDR3 region: CASSVSGRLNEQFF. DNA for the CDR3: TGTGCCAGCAGTGTTAGCGGGCGCTTGAATGAGCAGTTCTTC.

The J gene is TRBJ1-2, the V gene TRBV15; D is perhaps TRBD1 (5 bases). The germline gives CDR1 LNHNV, CDR2 YYDKDF (reference sequence). The germline V and J ends were trimmed by 3 bases and 7 bases, with 9 bases remaining between them. The CDR3 extends over 12 amino acids. Here the CDR3 DNA reads TGTGCCACCAGCAGGGGGGGGGTTGGCTACACCTTC. Translating it yields CATSRGGVGYTF.

The genes are TRBV11-2 and TRBJ2-2; D not certain. This CDR3 spans 13 amino acids. Germline lookup yields CDR1 SGHAT and CDR2 FQNNGV. The V end lost 6 bases, the J end lost 2 bases, and 7 bases lay between the germline ends. In DNA, the CDR3 is TGTGCCAGCAGTTCCAGAAACACCGGGGAGCTGTTTTTT. Its protein product is CASSSRNTGELFF.

The V and J genes are TRBV18 and TRBJ2-7; a possible D gene is TRBD2 (5 bases). The CDR3 runs to 14 residues. V gave up 3 bases and J gave up 1 base, with 10 bases separating them. In germline, CDR1 is KGHSH, CDR2 LQKENI. CDR3 coding DNA: TGTGCCAGCTCACCTCCCCCGGGGTCCTACGAGCAGTACTTC. This encodes CASSPPPGSYEQYF.

The CDR3 bases are TGTGCCTCGAAGCGGGAGAGAAGCACAGATACGCAGTATTTT. It is translated as CASKRERSTDTQYF. V gene TRBV11-2 combines with J gene TRBJ2-3; 8 nucleotides line up with TRBD2. This CDR3 is 14 amino acids long. CDR1 and CDR2 from the germline V gene are SGHAT and FQNNGV. J was trimmed by 0 bases and V by 11 bases; bases with no gene match: 7.

This chain links TRBV5-5 with TRBJ2-5, with D possibly TRBD2 on 5 matching bases. Germline V CDR1 and CDR2: SGHKS, YYEKEE (reference sequence). The CDR3 has 13 amino acids. The germline V and J ends were trimmed by 5 bases and 1 base, with 9 bases remaining between them. CDR3 region: CASRRASQETQYF. In DNA, the CDR3 is TGTGCCAGCAGGCGGGCCAGCCAAGAGACCCAGTACTTC.

The chain combines TRBV2 with TRBJ2-2; no clear D gene. Per germline, CDR1 SNHLY and CDR2 FYNNEI. Trimming took off 0 bases at V and 6 bases at J, with 11 bases between the two ends. The CDR3 runs 15 residues. Written as DNA, the CDR3 is TGTGCCAGCAGTGAAGCGCTTCGAGGCGCCGGGGAGCTGTTTTTT. Its translation is CASSEALRGAGELFF. The entire variable domain, with the rest obtained from reference TRBV2 and TRBJ2-2, is as follows: EPEVTQTPSHQVTQMGQEVILRCVPISNHLYFYWYRQILGQKVEFLVSFYNNEISEKSEIFDDQFSVERPDGSNFTLKIRSTKLEDSAMYFCASSEALRGAGELFFGEGSRLTVL.

This chain uses TRBV4-3 with TRBJ1-2; TRBD1 matches 7 bases. CDR3 length: 16 amino acids. CDR1 and CDR2 (germline): LGHNA, YSLEER. With V trimmed by 2 bases and J by 0 bases, 6 bases remained unmatched. This CDR3 is CASSQSGQQANYGYTF. CDR3 nucleotides: TGCGCCAGCAGCCAATCGGGACAGCAAGCTAACTATGGCTACACCTTC.

The chain employs TRBV6-5 and TRBJ1-2; 8 bases fit TRBD1. This CDR3 is 15 amino acids long. V dropped 4 bases and J dropped 2; count of bases not matched to a gene: 6. Germline values: CDR1 MNHEY, CDR2 SVGAGI. As DNA, the CDR3 is TGTGCCAGCAGTTCACCTTACAGGGGGAACTATGGCTACACCTTC. It yields the protein CASSSPYRGNYGYTF.

The genes are TRBV6-5 and TRBJ2-1; 9 positions agree with TRBD1. The CDR3 runs to 14 residues. Germline CDR1 reads MNHEY; CDR2 reads SVGAGI. Trimming removed 5 bases from V and 6 bases from J; junction bases left unmatched: 5. CDR3 in DNA: TGTGCCAGCAGTCACGGGACAGGGTCCAATGAGCAGTTCTTC. Encoded protein: CASSHGTGSNEQFF.

CDR3 bases: TGTGCCAGCAGTCTGGGACAGAGGGATACGCAGTATTTT. It encodes CASSLGQRDTQYF. This chain joins TRBV2 and TRBJ2-3; 7 bases match TRBD1. Germline V gives CDR1 SNHLY, CDR2 FYNNEI. The CDR3 covers 13 residues. Trimming took 5 bases from V and 6 from J; bases not matched to a gene: 5. The full variable domain, in which reference TRBV2 and TRBJ2-3 provide the parts outside the CDR3, is EPEVTQTPSHQVTQMGQEVILRCVPISNHLYFYWYRQILGQKVEFLVSFYNNEISEKSEIFDDQFSVERPDGSNFTLKIRSTKLEDSAMYFCASSLGQRDTQYFGPGTRLTVL.

The J gene is TRBJ2-1, the V gene TRBV5-5; 9 bases fit TRBD2. This CDR3 spans 14 amino acids. Germline CDR1 and CDR2: SGHKS and YYEKEE (reference sequence). Trimming at V came to 4 bases and at J to 5 bases, leaving 4 bases not matched to a gene. The CDR3 loop reads CASSELAGDNEQFF. CDR3 in DNA: TGTGCCAGCAGCGAATTAGCGGGAGACAATGAGCAGTTCTTC.

V usage is TRBV7-9 and J usage is TRBJ2-7, with 9 positions matching TRBD1. The CDR3 has 14 amino acids. J lost 3 bases, V lost 2 bases, and 2 bases had no gene match. The germline V gene encodes CDR1 SEHNR and CDR2 FQNEAQ (reference sequence). The CDR3, as DNA: TGTGCCAGCAGCTTAACAGGGGGCCACTACGAGCAGTACTTC. Encoded protein: CASSLTGGHYEQYF.

The chain links TRBV6-1 to TRBJ2-4, with TRBD1 matching over 9 bases. With 3 bases clipped from V and 9 bases from J, the junction kept 12 bases outside the gene matches. CDR3 length: 16 residues. The germline V gene encodes CDR1 MNHNS and CDR2 SASEGT. Here the CDR3 reads CASSDGRDRVVGIQYF. The CDR3 DNA sequence: TGTGCCAGCAGTGACGGCCGGGACAGGGTTGTGGGCATTCAGTACTTC.

V is TRBV19 and J is TRBJ1-1; D is unclear. V was shortened by 5 bases and J by 1 base, with 8 bases between the two germline ends. This CDR3 comprises 13 residues. Germline V lookup: CDR1 LNHDA, CDR2 SQIVND (reference sequence). The CDR3: CASSSERNTEAFF. CDR3 nucleotides: TGTGCCAGTAGTTCCGAGAGGAACACTGAAGCTTTCTTT.

This clone was counted a few times. V gene TRBV6-6 combines with J gene TRBJ2-7; 7 bases fit TRBD1. CDR1 is MNHNY and CDR2 is SVGAGI in the germline V gene (reference sequence). CDR3 length: 16 residues. The V gene end was trimmed by 2 bases and the J gene end by 1 base; junction bases not matched to a gene: 8. The CDR3 DNA follows: TGTGCCAGCAGTTACACCGGGACAGCCAATTCCTACGAGCAGTACTTC. Translation: CASSYTGTANSYEQYF.

The V call is TRBV30, the J call TRBJ2-3, with D possibly being TRBD1 (6 bases). Germline CDR1 GTSNPN, CDR2 SVGIG (reference sequence). V was clipped by 0 bases and J by 3 bases, with 7 bases between them. There are 13 residues in the CDR3. Written as DNA, the CDR3 is TGTGCCTGGAGTGTGGGGGCGACAGATACGCAGTATTTT. It translates to CAWSVGATDTQYF.

The sample holds a few counts of this clone. The chain couples TRBV30 to TRBJ1-5; D is uncertain. CDR1 is GTSNPN and CDR2 is SVGIG in the germline V gene (reference sequence). V gave up 0 bases and J gave up 6 bases, with 9 bases separating them. The CDR3 sequence is 13 residues long. Written as DNA, the CDR3 is TGTGCCTGGAGTGTACGGCAGGTTCAGCCCCAGCATTTT. Amino acids: CAWSVRQVQPQHF. Using reference TRBV30 and TRBJ1-5 for the parts outside the CDR3, the full variable domain is SQTIHQWPATLVQPVGSPLSLECTVEGTSNPNLYWYRQAAGRGLQLLFYSVGIGQISSEVPQNLSASRPQDRQFILSSKKLLLSDSGFYLCAWSVRQVQPQHFGDGTRLSIL.